What follows are 25 T cell receptor beta chains derived from one specimen sequenced in a study of CXCR3-negative and CXCR3-positive naive CD8 T cells. cDNA libraries for TRB were generated by 5' RACE incorporating UMI labels. Each CDR3 protein gets one entry in TCRdb, which reprocessed the 5' RACE reads and gives no DNA. This listing includes tens of thousands of distinct CDR3 sequences. The sequencing input was naive CXCR3- CD8+ T cells from blood. Subset of the sample: CD45RO-CCR7+CD27+CD95- naive CD8+ T cells lacking CXCR3 (TNR3-). The receptors originated from a human donor in good health. Some clones in this sample may be carry-over from other donors' samples.

The rearrangement links TRBV29-1 to TRBJ2-3; without DNA, the TCRdb call of TRBD2 cannot be checked. Germline V lookup: CDR1 SQVTM, CDR2 ANQGSEA. This CDR3 comprises 13 residues. CDR3 loop: CSVEGGSTDTQYF.

The chain joins TRBV7-9 to TRBJ2-5; the D call of TRBD1 rests on TCRdb alone, since no DNA is present to check it. Looked up from germline, CDR1 is SEHNR and CDR2 is FQNEAQ (reference sequence). This CDR3 contains 13 residues. This chain's CDR3 is CASAPRGAETQYF.

The rearrangement joins TRBV6-2 or TRBV6-3 to TRBJ2-7. This CDR3 region has 12 residues. Germline CDR1 MNHEY, CDR2 SVGEGT. Here the CDR3 reads CASSYPFDEQYF.

This chain uses TRBV28 with TRBJ2-3. Germline CDR1 and CDR2: MDHEN and SYDVKM. The CDR3 consists of 16 residues. The CDR3 loop reads CASSSITGFGTDTQYF.

CDR3 sequence: CASSQDVRNYGYTF. The chain links TRBV14 to TRBJ1-2. This CDR3 contains 14 residues. Per germline, CDR1 SGHDN and CDR2 FVKESK.

The CDR3 protein is CATDSGTRVGETQYF. The chain couples TRBV10-2 to TRBJ2-5; TCRdb's D call of TRBD1 is untestable without DNA. The germline CDR1 and CDR2 sequences are WSHSY and SAAADI. The CDR3 is 15 amino acids.

V gene TRBV7-9 combines with J gene TRBJ2-5; TCRdb gives TRBD1 as the D gene, but with no DNA this cannot be confirmed. The CDR3 spans 19 residues. Germline assignment: CDR1 SEHNR and CDR2 FQNEAQ (reference sequence). The CDR3 loop is CASSLRFGTGQRVQETQYF.

The chain links TRBV6-5 to TRBJ2-1; the TRBD1 assignment by TCRdb is unverifiable without DNA. The CDR3 loop spans 14 amino acids. Germline values: CDR1 MNHEY, CDR2 SVGAGI. Here the CDR3 reads CASTPGTEYNEQFF.

The chain has TRBV5-5 and TRBJ2-1. CDR3 length: 14 residues. Germline V gene lookup returns CDR1 SGHKS and CDR2 YYEKEE (reference sequence). The CDR3 region is CASSLTRVYNEQFF.

The chain joins TRBV6-8 to TRBJ2-1. The CDR3 sequence is 15 residues long. Germline-derived CDR1 and CDR2 are MNHGY and SAAAGT. The CDR3 sequence is CASSSCDIPYNEQFF.

The genes are TRBV20-1 and TRBJ2-1; the D call of TRBD1 rests on TCRdb alone, since no DNA is present to check it. The germline gives CDR1 DFQATT, CDR2 SNEGSKA (reference sequence). The length of the CDR3 is 15 residues. The CDR3 sequence: CSARDLRGGYNEQFF.

J is TRBJ1-2 and V is TRBV5-1; the D call from TCRdb, TRBD1, cannot be confirmed without DNA. CDR1 and CDR2 from the germline V gene are SGHRS and YFSETQ. The length of the CDR3 is 14 residues. The CDR3 reads CASRRDKPNYGYTF. Full variable domain (missing parts from reference TRBV5-1 and TRBJ1-2): KAGVTQTPRYLIKTRGQQVTLSCSPISGHRSVSWYQQTPGQGLQFLFEYFSETQRNKGNFPGRFSGRQFSNSRSEMNVSTLELGDSALYLCASRRDKPNYGYTFGSGTRLTVV.

The chain recombines TRBV7-9 with TRBJ2-3; the TCRdb D gene call, TRBD1, has no DNA to confirm it. Germline loops: CDR1 SEHNR, CDR2 FQNEAQ (reference sequence). The CDR3 contains 17 residues. The CDR3 spells CASSSGQGISVTDTQYF. The entire variable domain, with the rest obtained from reference TRBV7-9 and TRBJ2-3, is as follows: DTGVSQNPRHKITKRGQNVTFRCDPISEHNRLYWYRQTLGQGPEFLTYFQNEAQLEKSRLLSDRFSAERPKGSFSTLEIQRTEQGDSAMYLCASSSGQGISVTDTQYFGPGTRLTVL.

This sequence joins TRBV6-2 or TRBV6-3 and TRBJ2-1; the TRBD2 assignment by TCRdb is unverifiable without DNA. In germline, CDR1 is MNHEY, CDR2 SVGEGT. This CDR3 has 15 amino acids. The CDR3 protein is CASTPGLAGWFEQFF.

The gene calls are TRBV12-3 or TRBV12-4 and TRBJ2-7. This CDR3 has 15 amino acids. The CDR3 loop is CASSFELGRSYEQYF.

This chain uses TRBV11-2 with TRBJ2-3; the TCRdb D gene call, TRBD1, has no DNA to confirm it. The CDR3 covers 15 residues. CDR1 and CDR2 from the germline V gene are SGHAT and FQNNGV. The CDR3: CASSLWGRDTDTQYF.

The chain uses TRBV7-2 and TRBJ2-7. Germline lookup yields CDR1 SGHTA and CDR2 FQGNSA. The CDR3 runs to 13 residues. The CDR3 reads CASSFHFPHEQYF.

The V and J genes are TRBV14 and TRBJ1-2; TCRdb calls TRBD1, which cannot be checked without DNA. The CDR3 totals 15 residues. Germline V gene lookup returns CDR1 SGHDN and CDR2 FVKESK. The CDR3 sequence is CASRPTGGSWYGYTF.

V is TRBV19 and J is TRBJ2-1; TCRdb outputs TRBD2, but without DNA this stays unchecked. This CDR3 has 14 residues. The germline CDR1 and CDR2 sequences are LNHDA and SQIVND (reference sequence). CDR3 amino acids: CASSQIAGGNEQFF.

The J gene is TRBJ2-7, the V gene TRBV7-2; the TCRdb call, TRBD2, lacks DNA for checking. In germline, CDR1 is SGHTA, CDR2 FQGNSA. This CDR3 region has 14 residues. The chain's CDR3 is CASSFGGLGYEQYF.

The V call is TRBV28, the J call TRBJ2-3. Germline V gene data show CDR1 as MDHEN and CDR2 as SYDVKM. The CDR3 covers 15 residues. CDR3 loop: CASSLGVVMVDTQYF.

This chain links TRBV11-2 with TRBJ2-1; TCRdb picks TRBD2, but there is no DNA to check that call. CDR1 and CDR2 from the germline V gene are SGHAT and FQNNGV. The CDR3 runs 15 residues. CDR3 sequence: CASSLGAGGLSEQFF.

This chain links TRBV7-9 with TRBJ2-1; as DNA is missing, the TRBD2 call by TCRdb cannot be tested. There are 14 residues in the CDR3. CDR1 and CDR2 (germline): SEHNR, FQNEAQ (reference sequence). The CDR3 sequence is CASSPGLAANEQFF. Supplemented by reference TRBV7-9 and TRBJ2-1, the full variable domain reads DTGVSQNPRHKITKRGQNVTFRCDPISEHNRLYWYRQTLGQGPEFLTYFQNEAQLEKSRLLSDRFSAERPKGSFSTLEIQRTEQGDSAMYLCASSPGLAANEQFFGPGTRLTVL.

The chain combines TRBV7-9 with TRBJ2-3; the TRBD2 assignment by TCRdb is unverifiable without DNA. Germline CDR1 SEHNR, CDR2 FQNEAQ (reference sequence). The CDR3 has 17 residues. The CDR3: CASHWGGLAGNTDTQYF.

The V and J genes are TRBV7-9 and TRBJ1-2; absent DNA, TCRdb's TRBD1 call cannot be checked. CDR1 SEHNR and CDR2 FQNEAQ come from the germline V gene (reference sequence). This CDR3 comprises 14 residues. The CDR3 sequence is CASSYSSGAYGYTF.